A single sample is the source of the 21 T cell receptor beta chains below, sequenced in a study of T cell repertoires in cytomegalovirus infection. Which antigens these TCRs recognize remains unknown. TCRdb independently ran MiXCR on the reads; one entry per CDR3 protein. The sample holds some 130,000 distinct CDR3 sequences, approximately 24% seen once. The specimen sequenced was PBMCs, sequenced either directly or after in vitro stimulation (not recorded which). The receptors were gathered from a human donor in good health (CMV status not recorded). Some clones in this sample may be carry-over from other donors' samples.

This clonotype was seen once. J is TRBJ2-2 and V is TRBV7-2; a weak D match, TRBD1 (7 bases). Trimming stripped 8 bases from V and 4 bases from J, with 17 bases between. Per the germline V gene, CDR1 is SGHTA and CDR2 is FQGNSA. This CDR3 region has 15 residues. The CDR3 nucleotides read TGTGCCAGCCGACCAGGGGGGCGAGGCACCGGGGAGCTGTTTTTT. The encoded protein is CASRPGGRGTGELFF.

The chain recombines TRBV4-2 with TRBJ2-7; D assignment may be TRBD1 or TRBD2 (5 bases each). V was clipped by 1 base and J by 3 bases, with 13 bases between them. This CDR3 has 15 amino acids. Looked up from germline, CDR1 is LGHNA and CDR2 is YNFKEQ. The CDR3 loop reads CASSQARDGLYEQYF. The DNA of the CDR3 is TGTGCCAGCAGCCAAGCCCGGGACGGGCTCTACGAGCAGTACTTC.

The chain links TRBV20-1 to TRBJ2-3, with D perhaps given as TRBD1 or TRBD2 (6 bases each). V was shortened by 3 bases and J by 3 bases, with 10 bases between the two germline ends. The CDR3 extends over 13 amino acids. Germline V gene lookup returns CDR1 DFQATT and CDR2 SNEGSKA (reference sequence). The CDR3 region is CSASRGRTDTQYF. The CDR3 nucleotides are TGCAGTGCTAGTAGGGGGAGGACAGATACGCAGTATTTT.

The V call is TRBV9, the J call TRBJ2-3; 10 bases fit TRBD2. This CDR3 comprises 14 residues. Germline V gene data show CDR1 as SGDLS and CDR2 as YYNGEE. V was pared by 1 base and J by 4 bases, with 0 bases of the junction left unmatched. CDR3: CASSVSGRADTQYF. CDR3 in DNA: TGTGCCAGCAGCGTAAGCGGGAGGGCAGATACGCAGTATTTT.

J is TRBJ2-3 and V is TRBV12-3 or TRBV12-4; 8 positions agree with TRBD2. The trim removed 5 bases at V and 2 bases at J, leaving 9 bases unmatched. The CDR3 spans 16 residues. The CDR3 DNA reads as TGTGCCAGCAGTCCCGGGGGGGTTTCCCCCACAGATACGCAGTATTTT. The encoded protein is CASSPGGVSPTDTQYF.

In this sample, this clonotype turned up a few times. This chain connects TRBV29-1 to TRBJ1-1, with 8 bases aligning to TRBD1. The CDR3 totals 15 residues. CDR1 is SQVTM, CDR2 ANQGSEA, per germline. With V trimmed by 5 bases and J by 1 base, 9 bases remained unmatched. CDR3 in DNA: TGCAGCGTTTCACTACGTGGGACAGGGAACACTGAAGCTTTCTTT. It translates to CSVSLRGTGNTEAFF.

V gene TRBV20-1 combines with J gene TRBJ1-5; TRBD1 aligns across 8 bases. Looked up from germline, CDR1 is DFQATT and CDR2 is SNEGSKA (reference sequence). The J segment lost 1 base and the V segment lost 5 bases, leaving 10 bases of the junction unmatched. CDR3 size: 16 residues. CDR3 protein: CSAFNRGGGSNQPQHF. CDR3 nucleotide sequence: TGCAGTGCTTTTAACAGGGGGGGAGGAAGCAATCAGCCCCAGCATTTT.

This clonotype was seen a few times. The chain joins TRBV12-3 or TRBV12-4 to TRBJ2-1, with D perhaps TRBD1 or TRBD2 (5 bases each). The V end was cut by 5 bases, the J end by 12 bases, with 20 bases between. The CDR3 covers 14 residues. CDR3 in amino acids: CASSRRGQEGWQFF. For the CDR3, the DNA is TGTGCCAGCAGTAGGAGAGGACAAGAGGGATGGCAGTTCTTC.

This clonotype was seen a few times. The genes are TRBV28 and TRBJ2-3; TRBD1 agrees at 8 bases. Germline assignment: CDR1 MDHEN and CDR2 SYDVKM. The CDR3 consists of 16 residues. V trimming: 6 bases; J trimming: 2 bases; junction bases outside the gene matches: 10. This CDR3 reads CASRPSPGQATDTQYF. CDR3 in DNA: TGTGCCAGCAGACCGAGCCCGGGACAGGCCACAGATACGCAGTATTTT.

This clonotype was seen a few times. V usage is TRBV4-1 and J usage is TRBJ2-7; D might be TRBD2 (5 bases). Germline CDR1 MGHRA, CDR2 YSYEKL. CDR3 size: 14 residues. The V end lost 0 bases, the J end lost 2 bases, and 8 bases lay between the germline ends. The CDR3 DNA reads as TGCGCCAGCAGCCAAGAGACGGGGACCTACGAGCAGTACGTC. Protein product: CASSQETGTYEQYV.

This clonotype has a handful of counts. CDR3 sequence reads: CASGRGQITDTQYF. The CDR3 DNA is TGTGCCAGCGGAAGAGGGCAGATCACAGATACGCAGTATTTT. The rearrangement uses TRBV6-5 and TRBJ2-3; D is possibly TRBD2 (5 bases). Trimming removed 8 bases at V and 2 bases at J, with 14 bases between. The CDR3 spans 14 residues. Germline V CDR1 and CDR2: MNHEY, SVGAGI.

J is TRBJ2-1 and V is TRBV11-3, with D unresolved. CDR1 is SGHNT, CDR2 YENEEA, per germline. The V end was cut by 1 base, the J end by 8 bases, with 21 bases between. This CDR3 has 17 residues. The CDR3 DNA is TGTGCCAGCAGCTTAGGGGTTTCGGGTGGCCTGGGTGATGAGCAGTTCTTC. Protein sequence: CASSLGVSGGLGDEQFF.

This clonotype came up a few times. The chain couples TRBV11-2 to TRBJ2-7, with 8 bases fitting TRBD2. With V trimmed by 0 bases and J by 5 bases, 15 bases remained unmatched. The CDR3 runs to 18 residues. Germline loops: CDR1 SGHAT, CDR2 FQNNGV. The CDR3 reads CASSLERTSGPPAHEQYV. CDR3 bases: TGTGCCAGCAGCTTAGAACGCACTAGCGGCCCTCCCGCCCACGAGCAGTACGTC.

This clonotype appeared many times. J is TRBJ2-5 and V is TRBV7-8; no definite D call. CDR1 and CDR2 (germline): SGHVS, FQNEAQ. The V and J ends lost 5 bases and 5 bases respectively, with 15 bases between them. This CDR3 contains 14 residues. In nucleotides, the CDR3 is TGTGCCAGCAGCCCCCGTCCTGGCCCGGAGACCCAGTACTTC. This gives the protein CASSPRPGPETQYF.

This clonotype has only one observation. The chain carries TRBV6-6 and TRBJ2-1, with 8 bases identical to TRBD2. V was pared by 3 bases and J by 7 bases, with 5 bases of the junction left unmatched. The CDR3 totals 14 residues. The V gene's germline CDR1 is MNHNY and CDR2 SVGAGI (reference sequence). CDR3 nucleotide sequence: TGTGCCAGCAGTTATCCGGCTAGCGGGAATGAGCAGTTCTTC. Protein sequence: CASSYPASGNEQFF.

The V and J genes are TRBV27 and TRBJ2-7; weak D call: TRBD2 (6 bases). The CDR3 runs 13 residues. Trimming removed 7 bases at V and 8 bases at J, with 18 bases between. The germline V gene encodes CDR1 MNHEY and CDR2 SMNVEV (reference sequence). CDR3 protein: CASNSGDPSQQYF. The CDR3 DNA is TGTGCCAGCAACTCGGGGGATCCATCTCAGCAGTACTTC.

The chain carries TRBV7-2 and TRBJ2-2, with 9 nucleotides matching TRBD1. The CDR3 has 14 residues. CDR1 is SGHTA, CDR2 FQGNSA, per germline. The trim removed 10 bases at V and 4 bases at J, leaving 7 bases unmatched. CDR3 residues: CATRTGAVTGELFF. The CDR3 region has the DNA TGTGCCACCCGGACAGGGGCAGTCACCGGGGAGCTGTTTTTT.

V gene TRBV5-1 combines with J gene TRBJ2-3, with TRBD1 matching 9 bases. Germline V gene lookup returns CDR1 SGHRS and CDR2 YFSETQ. After removal of 3 bases from V and 1 base from J, the junction contained 3 bases not matched to a gene. The CDR3 is made up of 15 amino acids. The CDR3 bases are TGCGCCAGCAGCTATCGACAGGGGGGCACAGATACGCAGTATTTT. Translating it yields CASSYRQGGTDTQYF.

The V and J genes are TRBV7-9 and TRBJ2-2; maybe TRBD1 (5 bases). From germline, CDR1 is SEHNR and CDR2 FQNEAQ (reference sequence). Trimming removed 4 bases from V and 1 base from J, with 10 bases in between. This CDR3 region has 15 residues. The CDR3 loop is CASSSTALNTGELFF. The CDR3 coding sequence is TGTGCCAGCAGCTCGACAGCACTGAACACCGGGGAGCTGTTTTTT.

This chain links TRBV30 with TRBJ2-1; 11 bases fit TRBD2. The CDR3 consists of 15 residues. Germline values: CDR1 GTSNPN, CDR2 SVGIG (reference sequence). V was pared by 6 bases and J by 4 bases, with 8 bases of the junction left unmatched. In DNA form, the CDR3 reads TGTGCCTGCGAAAATGGGACTAGCGGATACAATGAGCAGTTCTTC. Translation gives CACENGTSGYNEQFF.

This clonotype was observed a few times. The chain couples TRBV7-3 to TRBJ2-6; tentatively, D is TRBD1 (5 bases). V lost 4 bases, J lost 3 bases, and 13 bases lay in between. The CDR3 extends over 16 amino acids. The germline gives CDR1 SGHTA, CDR2 FQGTGA. As DNA, the CDR3 is TGTGCCAGCAGCTACCAGGGTTTAGGTGGGGCCAACGTCCTGACTTTC. Translation gives CASSYQGLGGANVLTF.